This entry features one T cell receptor (beta chain) sequence. This clone was seen many times. No cognate antigen has been identified for it. Within one base of it there is no much larger clone, and no base qualities were kept. CDR1 is given as SGHAT and CDR2 as FQNNGV, both from the germline V gene. The germline V and J ends show losses of 6 bases and 12 bases respectively, and no gene match explains 21 bases of the junction. Measured from the cysteine to the phenylalanine, the CDR3 is 17 residues long. Only CDR3 DNA is held: 51 bases, read in frame from base 1. The data derive from a study of shared clonotypes between healthy human individuals (dated by TCRdb to the early 2020s). In the study overall: A couple of women and a few men aged 18 to 49 years were included in the cohort. For each donor, three plates each were used for CD4 naive and CD4 memory, two plates were used for CD8 naive, and one plate was used for CD8 memory. To estimate repertoire size and how much clonotypes are shared between individuals, the study performed deep sequencing of blood TCR repertoires from a few healthy adults. To increase sequencing depth and limit assay-specific biases, TCR repertoire library preparation and sequencing were carried out by different laboratories using diverse techniques. Each donor's leukapheresis produced roughly between roughly 0.85 and 9.5 billion PBMCs. The study at large found these results: Sampling was restricted to blood, and TCR repertoires in tissues likely differ from the TCR repertoires found in blood. Across a handful of donors, about 5% of naive CD4, 3.5% of naive CD8, roughly 2.3% of memory CD4, and approximately 0.4% of memory CD8 clonotypes were shared. Compared with non-shared clonotypes, clonotypes shared by all four sorted-subset donors had higher generation probabilities. Pairwise subsampling led to the expectation that sequencing depth would affect the degree of clonotype sharing among donors. Because the study included only a small number of donors, the genetic and exposure-history diversity represented was limited. Estimated clonotype richness was generally larger for naive than for memory subsets. Incomplete sequencing was indicated by rarefaction of sorted-subset datasets, despite the large sequencing depth.

Donors were healthy HIV-negative adults with no recently reported acute infections or vaccinations. Every donor was a Caucasian adult residing in Nashville, Tennessee, USA. CD4+ T cells were enriched by magnetic negative selection; naive cells were then positively selected on CD45RA, and the negative fraction formed the memory subset. Blood was collected by leukapheresis, and PBMCs were isolated by Ficoll-Histopaque density gradient centrifugation and then cryopreserved in liquid nitrogen vapor phase. Analytical flow cytometry was used to check the purity and quantity of every magnetically sorted T cell population. From each sorted fraction, genomic DNA was isolated and quantified by UV absorbance on a Nanodrop 2000c. Using the deep immunoSEQ assay, multiplex PCR amplified TCR CDR3 regions from genomic DNA. For each cell subset, the extracted genomic DNA was distributed evenly across all wells of several immunoSEQ 96-well plates, and each plate served as one replicate. Each replicate PCR for sorted subsets received around 200 ng genomic DNA, equal to tens of thousands of T cell genomes. The purified libraries were quantified using a Qubit 3.0 fluorometer, sized with a Bioanalyzer 2100, and then quantified again using the KAPA Library Quantification kit. A separate single-read 150-cycle Illumina NextSeq 550 flow cell was used to sequence each immunoSEQ 96-well plate. The authors' pipeline ran thus. The immunoSEQ output contained only junctional sequences without quality scores, so filtering could not match that applied to full-length reads. Sequences were annotated with PyIR, a Python wrapper for IgBLAST v1.9, and V/J genes and CDR3 were assigned using IMGT germline references. Reads with weak V/J assignments (E-value above 1e-6), missing CDR3, stop codons, out-of-frame junctions, or ambiguous translated residues were removed. V3J clonotypes were defined by identical inferred V gene, J gene, and CDR3 amino acid sequence. Percentage overlap between repertoires was calculated by dividing the number of shared unique clonotypes by the size of the smaller repertoire. Repertoire richness was assessed with RTK rarefaction, the Chao1 estimator, and Recon v2.1 estimates of unobserved clonotypes. Generation probabilities for all TCRbeta clonotypes obtained by the gDNA method from several donors were computed using OLGA. In its TCRdb copy, this immuneACCESS table keeps in-frame sequences only and misses some clones. Where compared with another copy, unresolved V genes explain less than half of these, and the others have no known cause. That table supplies the V and J calls and clone size; D and trimming were determined from the DNA. The sample profile shows 1 million to 1.2 million clones; roughly 80% of them were found once. The ten largest clones represent approximately 0.9% of the sample.

The TCR originated in a man between 18 and 29 years old in good health. Some clones in this sample may be carry-over from other donors' samples. Sequenced: memory CD4+ T cells from PBMCs. The cell subset or site label for this specimen denotes: CD45RA-negative fraction. This receptor chain uses TRBV11-2 and TRBJ2-1, with 9 central nucleotides matching TRBD2. The nucleotides read TGTGCCAGCAGGTCCCTCAGGGCGGGAGGGCCAGCCCGGGGGCAGTTCTTC. Its translation reads: CASRSLRAGGPARGQFF.